Listed below are T cell receptor beta chains from one sample, sequenced in a study of control samples from healthy donors and cancer patients. The data were produced by immunoSEQ multiplex PCR, yet TCRdb's version contains in-frame clones alone and is incomplete. The table has about 58,000 clones, roughly 86% seen once. Sequencing used PBMCs. The receptor source for this set is a woman aged 60-70 years with lung cancer. Both conserved end residues are part of each CDR3. Fields, in order: V gene, clone size, J gene, D gene, CDR3 DNA, CDR3 protein. A D gene is named only where the DNA matches it firmly. Rows give clone size only sometimes, using once, few, many, or a class for an expanded clone.

TRBV4-2,.,TRBJ2-7,TRBD2,TGTGCCAGCAGCCAACTCGGGACTAAACCCTACGAGCAGTACTTC,CASSQLGTKPYEQYF
TRBV5-4,.,TRBJ2-1,TRBD1,TGTGCCAGCAGCGTGGGACAGGGCTCCTACAATGAGCAGTTCTTC,CASSVGQGSYNEQFF
TRBV10-3,.,TRBJ1-2,.,TGTGCCATCAGCGAACGAAACTATGGCTACACCTTC,CAISERNYGYTF
TRBV19,few,TRBJ1-5,.,TGTGCCAGTAGTATAGATGACGTCGTAGGGGATCAGCCCCAGCATTTT,CASSIDDVVGDQPQHF
TRBV14,.,TRBJ2-1,TRBD2,TGTGCCAGCAGCCTAGCGGGGAGGGTTTACAATGAGCAGTTCTTC,CASSLAGRVYNEQFF
TRBV2,few,TRBJ2-1,TRBD2,TGTGCCAGCAGTGAAATTAGCGGGGTCTCCTACAATGAGCAGTTCTTC,CASSEISGVSYNEQFF
TRBV5-1,.,TRBJ2-1,.,TGCGCCAGCAGCTCCGACGGCTCCTACAATGAGCAGTTCTTC,CASSSDGSYNEQFF
TRBV19,.,TRBJ1-5,.,TGTGCCAGTAGTATGTGGGGACGGGGCAGCAATCAGCCCCAGCATTTT,CASSMWGRGSNQPQHF
TRBV4-1,.,TRBJ2-1,.,TGCGCCAGCAGCCAAGAGTCCGGGAGTCATTACAATGAGCAGTTCTTC,CASSQESGSHYNEQFF
TRBV14,once,TRBJ2-1,TRBD1,TGTGCCAGCAGCCAAGGACAGGGACCCTACAATGAGCAGTTCTTC,CASSQGQGPYNEQFF
TRBV19,.,TRBJ1-2,.,TGTGCCAGTAGTAGAGATAACAGGGCGTTCGGGAAGGGCTACACCTTC,CASSRDNRAFGKGYTF
TRBV2,.,TRBJ1-1,.,TGTGCCAGCAGTGTCCAGGGCCTCATGAACACTGAAGCTTTCTTT,CASSVQGLMNTEAFF
TRBV4-1,.,TRBJ1-6,.,TGCGCCAGCAGCCAAGCCGGGACATTGAATTCACCCCTCCACTTT,CASSQAGTLNSPLHF
TRBV7-3,.,TRBJ2-1,TRBD1,TGTGCCAGCAGCGTCGGGACAGGCTCCTACAATGAGCAGTTCTTC,CASSVGTGSYNEQFF
TRBV7-8,.,TRBJ1-4,TRBD1,TGTGCCAGCAGCCAGACAGGGTGGGGTGAAAAACTGTTTTTT,CASSQTGWGEKLFF
TRBV29-1,.,TRBJ2-2,TRBD2,TGCAGCGTTCATGGACTAGCGGGAAACACCGGGGAGCTGTTTTTT,CSVHGLAGNTGELFF
TRBV25-1,.,TRBJ2-7,.,TGTGCCAGCAGTGACCGACCCCGGACTGCCCAAGGGGGCGAGCAGTACTTC,CASSDRPRTAQGGEQYF
TRBV18,.,TRBJ2-6,.,TGTGCCAGCTCACCACCCAGCTCTGGGGCCAACGTCCTGACTTTC,CASSPPSSGANVLTF
TRBV29-1,.,TRBJ2-7,TRBD2,TGCAGCGTTGTCGGGACTAGAGGTCTCATCGAGCAGTACTTC,CSVVGTRGLIEQYF
TRBV2,few,TRBJ1-5,.,TGTGCCAGCAGGGCGAACAGGGAGAGCGCTCAGCCCCAGCATTTT,CASRANRESAQPQHF
TRBV5-1,.,TRBJ2-2,.,TGCGCCAGCAGCTTGGGAACCGACCTACTGTTAGGCGGGGAGCTGTTTTTT,CASSLGTDLLLGGELFF
TRBV10-3,.,TRBJ1-5,.,TGTGCCATCAGTGACAGCAATCAGCCCCAGCATTTT,CAISDSNQPQHF
TRBV5-6,.,TRBJ1-5,.,TGTGCCAGCAGCTTGTGGCAGGAGGTCAATCAGCCCCAGCATTTT,CASSLWQEVNQPQHF
TRBV18,.,TRBJ1-3,TRBD1,TGTGCCAGCTCACCCGCGGATGTGGGGACAGGGGGCTTTGGAAACACCATATATTTT,CASSPADVGTGGFGNTIYF
TRBV5-1,.,TRBJ2-3,TRBD2,TGCGCCAGCAGCCTTAGCGGGCCAGATACGCAGTATTTT,CASSLSGPDTQYF
TRBV5-1,.,TRBJ1-1,.,TGCGCCAGCAGCGGGGGCCCCACAGGAGAACGTGTCACTGAAGCTTTCTTT,CASSGGPTGERVTEAFF
TRBV29-1,.,TRBJ2-5,.,TGCAGCGTGGAGGTGATCCAGGGCCTTGGACAAGAGACCCAGTACTTC,CSVEVIQGLGQETQYF
TRBV19,.,TRBJ1-5,.,TGTGCCAGTAGTATCCTCAGGGTCGGCGATCAGCCCCAGCATTTT,CASSILRVGDQPQHF
TRBV6-5,.,TRBJ1-2,.,TGTGCCAGCAGTTATTCCCCGGACGGCTATGGCTACACCTTC,CASSYSPDGYGYTF
TRBV27,.,TRBJ2-1,.,TGTGCCAGCCTAAAAGAAAGCTCGGGTTCCTACAATGAGCAGTTCTTC,CASLKESSGSYNEQFF
TRBV12-3/TRBV12-4,once,TRBJ1-4,.,TGTGCCAGCAGCCCCACCCAATATGAAAAACTGTTTTTT,CASSPTQYEKLFF
TRBV27,.,TRBJ1-2,.,TGTGCCAGCAGTTTATCGACGGGGGCCGCCATGGCGGGTGGCTACACCTTC,CASSLSTGAAMAGGYTF
TRBV2,few,TRBJ1-1,.,TGTGCCAGCAGTAACGACGTTAACACTGAAGCTTTCTTT,CASSNDVNTEAFF
TRBV5-1,once,TRBJ2-3,.,TGCGCCAGTAACGAGGGGTCGGGCACAGATACGCAGTATTTT,CASNEGSGTDTQYF
TRBV6-5,.,TRBJ1-2,.,TGTGCCAGCAGTTACTCCGGGACACAGGACGGATATGGCTACACCTTC,CASSYSGTQDGYGYTF
TRBV2,.,TRBJ1-1,.,TGTGCCAGCAGGGGGGGACGGTTGAACACTGAAGCTTTCTTT,CASRGGRLNTEAFF
TRBV6-2/TRBV6-3,.,TRBJ1-6,TRBD1,TGTGCCAGCAGCCCTGGGGCGGCCGGGACAGGAGATTCACCCCTCCACTTT,CASSPGAAGTGDSPLHF
TRBV6-5,.,TRBJ1-3,.,TGTGCCAGCAAGAGGTCAGGAGGAAACACCATATATTTT,CASKRSGGNTIYF
TRBV5-1,.,TRBJ1-2,.,TGCGCCAGCAGCTTGGCCTTAACACAGTTCGATGGCTACACCTTC,CASSLALTQFDGYTF
TRBV2,few,TRBJ1-2,TRBD1,TGTGCCAGCATTTCGCAGGGGGGCTATGGCTACACCTTC,CASISQGGYGYTF
TRBV4-1,.,TRBJ2-7,.,TGCGCCAGCAGCCCCGGACCGGGGACACTTACCTACGAGCAGTACTTC,CASSPGPGTLTYEQYF
TRBV29-1,.,TRBJ2-7,.,TGCAGCGTTTTACTGGGAACTTTTGCAGGCGAGCAGTACTTC,CSVLLGTFAGEQYF
TRBV28,.,TRBJ1-1,.,TGTGCCAGCAGTTTACCAGGGATTGAAGCTTTCTTT,CASSLPGIEAFF
TRBV11-3,once,TRBJ2-1,.,TGTGCCAGCAGCCCCGGACACAAAAACGATGAGCAGTTCTTC,CASSPGHKNDEQFF
TRBV4-2,.,TRBJ2-1,.,TGTGCCAGCAGCCAAGCGGGACATAAGAATGAGCAGTTCTTC,CASSQAGHKNEQFF